This TCR beta chain emerged from a study of beta chain features in type 1 diabetes. In regard to this clone: Its specificity is unknown.

CD4+ naive, central memory, regulatory and stem cell-like memory subsets were isolated by sorting on CD45RO/CCR7/CD25/CD127/CD95/CD27. The sequenced template was cDNA made from the entire isolated RNA. Profiled with immunoSEQ multiplex PCR; TCRdb holds only in-frame clones, not every one. The repertoire holds hundreds of thousands of clones, approximately 12% seen once, with approximately 0.015% in the top ten. Study-wide results and limits: Among all four CD4+ subsets, Type 1 diabetes patients had TCRB CDR3s that were moderately but significantly shorter. cDNA-based reads could over-represent cells with high TCR expression.

The sample comprised naive CD4+ T cells from blood. This sequence originates from a man younger than 30 in good health.

CDR3 coding DNA: TGTGCCAGCAGCTTGGCGGGGGGACAAACCAATGAAAAACTGTTTTTT. Amino acids: CASSLAGGQTNEKLFF. J is TRBJ1-4 and V is TRBV5-5; D is possibly TRBD1 (6 bases). This CDR3 is built from 16 residues. Trimming cost V 0 bases and J 5 bases, with 14 bases left between them. Germline V gene sequence: CDR1 SGHKS, CDR2 YYEKEE (reference sequence).